What follows are 15 T cell receptor beta chains derived from one specimen sequenced in a study of T cell responses to AZD1222 COVID-19 vaccine. Sequenced by immunoSEQ multiplex PCR; TCRdb stores in-frame clones only, minus some. The sample includes 150,000 or so clones, 89% of them seen just once. The specimen was peripheral blood, collected on day 0 of AZD1222 vaccination. The receptors originated from an adult in good health.

The rearrangement links TRBV25-1 to TRBJ2-7; a possible D gene is TRBD1 (6 bases). This CDR3 is 11 amino acids long. CDR1 MGHDK and CDR2 SYGVNS come from the germline V gene. V shed 9 bases and J shed 4 bases, with 10 bases lying between them. CDR3 nucleotide sequence: TGTGCCAGTACGCAGGGGTACGAGCAGTACTTC. The encoded protein is CASTQGYEQYF.

CDR3: CASSLGGGTGGSYTF. The DNA of the CDR3 is TGTGCCAGCAGCTTGGGTGGTGGGACAGGGGGAAGCTACACCTTC. The J gene is TRBJ1-2, the V gene TRBV5-4, with TRBD1 matching 11 bases. The CDR3 runs to 15 residues. Germline lookup yields CDR1 SGHNT and CDR2 YYREEE (reference sequence). V lost 0 bases to trimming and J lost 9 bases; unmatched junction nucleotides: 7.

This clone was detected only a few times. This rearrangement joins TRBV7-9 to TRBJ2-2; D unclear. Germline assignment: CDR1 SEHNR and CDR2 FQNEAQ (reference sequence). The CDR3 covers 16 residues. Trimming stripped 6 bases from V and 0 bases from J, with 14 bases between. The CDR3 loop reads CASRNAPSANTGELFF. CDR3 sequence (DNA): TGTGCCAGCAGAAACGCTCCGTCTGCGAACACCGGGGAGCTGTTTTTT.

The chain has TRBV2 and TRBJ2-2; D possibly corresponds to TRBD2 (5 bases). Germline V lookup: CDR1 SNHLY, CDR2 FYNNEI. This CDR3 comprises 12 residues. Trimming removed 7 bases from V and 6 bases from J, with 9 bases in between. Here the CDR3 DNA reads TGTGCCAGCACACTAGTCTCCGGGGAGCTGTTTTTT. Translated, it gives CASTLVSGELFF.

In nucleotides, the CDR3 is TGTGCCAGCAGTTTAGGGACGCCGGTTGACAAAAACATTCAGTACTTC. It yields the protein CASSLGTPVDKNIQYF. This chain links TRBV27 with TRBJ2-4; possibly TRBD1 or TRBD2 for D (5 bases each). V shed 2 bases and J shed 3 bases, with 14 bases lying between them. CDR3 length: 16 amino acids. Germline values: CDR1 MNHEY, CDR2 SMNVEV (reference sequence).

This sequence joins TRBV6-2 or TRBV6-3 and TRBJ2-7; D gene unclear. The CDR3 is 11 amino acids. Germline V gene lookup returns CDR1 MNHEY and CDR2 SVGEGT. V was shortened by 6 bases and J by 3 bases, with 6 bases between the two germline ends. The CDR3 region has the DNA TGTGCCAGCAGCCAGTACTACGAGCAGTACTTC. This encodes CASSQYYEQYF.

This chain joins TRBV6-4 and TRBJ2-7, with 9 bases fitting TRBD1. CDR1 is MRHNA and CDR2 is SNTAGT in the germline V gene. V shed 6 bases and J 6 bases; nucleotides not matched to a gene: 3. The CDR3 loop spans 12 amino acids. The CDR3 protein is CASRGQGGEQYF. In DNA, the CDR3 is TGTGCCAGCAGGGGACAGGGTGGCGAGCAGTACTTC.

The genes are TRBV7-8 and TRBJ2-1; D is undetermined. This CDR3 is 15 amino acids long. V dropped 5 bases and J dropped 2 bases, with 13 bases sitting between them. Germline V lookup: CDR1 SGHVS, CDR2 FQNEAQ. Here the CDR3 reads CASSPLERPYNEQFF. In DNA form, the CDR3 reads TGTGCCAGCAGCCCCTTGGAGCGACCCTACAATGAGCAGTTCTTC.

Here the CDR3 reads CASAAGVYNEQFF. The CDR3 bases are TGTGCCAGCGCGGCAGGGGTTTACAATGAGCAGTTCTTC. The genes are TRBV2 and TRBJ2-1; a possible D gene is TRBD1 (6 bases). Trimming took off 8 bases at V and 4 bases at J, with 12 bases between the two ends. Per the germline V gene, CDR1 is SNHLY and CDR2 is FYNNEI. The length of the CDR3 is 13 residues. Combining the CDR3 with reference TRBV2 and TRBJ2-1 gives the whole variable domain EPEVTQTPSHQVTQMGQEVILRCVPISNHLYFYWYRQILGQKVEFLVSFYNNEISEKSEIFDDQFSVERPDGSNFTLKIRSTKLEDSAMYFCASAAGVYNEQFFGPGTRLTVL.

The chain has TRBV5-6 and TRBJ1-2; D is ambiguous. The CDR3 sequence is 15 residues long. Germline CDR1 SGHDT, CDR2 YYEEEE. Trimming took 2 bases from V and 6 from J, leaving 17 bases between them. CDR3 sequence: CASSFVSRQANGYTF. The DNA of the CDR3 is TGTGCCAGCAGCTTTGTAAGTCGGCAGGCGAATGGCTACACCTTC.

J is TRBJ1-1 and V is TRBV7-9, with 8 bases identical to TRBD1. The CDR3 runs to 14 residues. V shed 2 bases and J 5 bases; nucleotides not matched to a gene: 4. Germline V gene data show CDR1 as SEHNR and CDR2 as FQNEAQ (reference sequence). CDR3 sequence (DNA): TGTGCCAGCAGCTTACAGGGGGCGAGTACTGAAGCTTTCTTT. Translation gives CASSLQGASTEAFF.

This chain joins TRBV6-2 or TRBV6-3 and TRBJ1-5; 7 bases are shared with TRBD1. V lost 3 bases and J lost 4; bases outside the gene matches: 18. The CDR3 spans 19 residues. The V gene's germline CDR1 is MNHEY and CDR2 SVGEGT. CDR3 residues: CASSYTASALDRQNQPQHF. DNA of the CDR3: TGTGCCAGCAGTTATACCGCCAGTGCCTTGGACAGGCAGAATCAGCCCCAGCATTTT.

J is TRBJ1-1 and V is TRBV10-3; D is unclear. This CDR3 spans 13 amino acids. The germline V and J ends were trimmed by 6 bases and 4 bases, with 12 bases remaining between them. Germline V gene lookup returns CDR1 ENHRY and CDR2 SYGVKD. The DNA of the CDR3 is TGTGCCATCAGGATAGATGGGAGCACTGAAGCTTTCTTT. Translation: CAIRIDGSTEAFF.

J is TRBJ2-1 and V is TRBV7-2, with D tentatively TRBD1 or TRBD2 (6 bases each). Germline V gene data show CDR1 as SGHTA and CDR2 as FQGNSA. Deletions cut 1 base from V and 0 bases from J, with 16 bases between. The CDR3 is made up of 18 amino acids. The CDR3 DNA reads as TGTGCCAGCAGCTTAGTAGCGGCCGGGACAAGCTCCTACAATGAGCAGTTCTTC. Translating it yields CASSLVAAGTSSYNEQFF.

This chain joins TRBV21-1 and TRBJ2-1. TRBV21-1 is a known pseudogene. The CDR3 totals 18 residues. CDR3 bases: TGTGCCAGCAGCAAAAATGGGTACCAGTCCGGCTCCTACAATGAGCAGTTCTTC. It translates to CASSKNGYQSGSYNEQFF.